The 28 T cell receptor beta chains below come from one sample, sequenced in a study of T cell repertoires in cytomegalovirus infection. Each CDR3 protein is one row after TCRdb ran MiXCR on the reads. The sample consists of 55,000 to 85,000 distinct CDR3 sequences, 4% of them appearing once. Sequencing input: PBMCs. The receptors stem from a human donor in good health (CMV status not recorded). Some clones in this sample may be carry-over from other donors' samples.

This chain connects TRBV24-1 to TRBJ1-3; the D gene is possibly TRBD1 (5 bases). CDR3 length equals 19 residues. Germline values: CDR1 KGHDR, CDR2 SFDVKD. V lost 5 bases and J lost 0, with 22 bases in between. The CDR3 DNA follows: TGTGCCACCAGTGCCCAATTCCGGGGGGACGCTAGCTCTGGAAACACCATATATTTT. Protein product: CATSAQFRGDASSGNTIYF.

This clonotype was found many times. The chain links TRBV18 to TRBJ2-5; unclear D gene. Germline values: CDR1 KGHSH, CDR2 LQKENI. Trimming removed 4 bases from V and 0 bases from J, with 15 bases in between. This CDR3 is 16 amino acids long. The CDR3 here is CASSLILSPNQETQYF. Here the CDR3 DNA reads TGTGCCAGCTCACTTATTTTGTCACCGAACCAAGAGACCCAGTACTTC.

This clonotype was picked up many times. This chain uses TRBV7-4 with TRBJ2-7; 8 bases line up with TRBD1. The germline V gene has CDR1 SGHVT and CDR2 SQSDAQ. This CDR3 is built from 15 residues. The V segment lost 0 bases and the J segment 4 bases; nucleotides outside the gene matches: 5. In DNA, the CDR3 is TGTGCCAGCAGCTTAGCGGGCAGGGGGCGGTACGAGCAGTACTTC. Translated: CASSLAGRGRYEQYF.

This clonotype was picked up a small number of times. This sequence joins TRBV7-2 and TRBJ2-1; 11 positions match TRBD2. The CDR3 has 16 residues. From germline, CDR1 is SGHTA and CDR2 FQGNSA. After removal of 5 bases from V and 3 bases from J, the junction contained 6 bases not matched to a gene. CDR3 protein: CASSRSGGEIYNEQFF. For the CDR3, the DNA is TGTGCCAGCAGCCGTAGCGGGGGGGAAATCTACAATGAGCAGTTCTTC.

This clonotype has at least ten counts. This chain uses TRBV10-3 with TRBJ2-7; 12 nucleotides align to TRBD1. CDR1 is ENHRY, CDR2 SYGVKD, per germline. V was pared by 10 bases and J by 7 bases, with 11 bases of the junction left unmatched. The CDR3 covers 14 residues. The CDR3: CATAGTGGLREQYF. In DNA form, the CDR3 reads TGTGCCACCGCCGGGACAGGGGGCTTAAGGGAGCAGTACTTC.

This clonotype was observed at least ten times. This chain connects TRBV7-2 to TRBJ1-5, with a possible D match to TRBD1 (5 bases). The CDR3 runs to 18 residues. Trimming pared 2 bases from V and 1 base from J, leaving 18 bases between. Germline CDR1 reads SGHTA; CDR2 reads FQGNSA. CDR3 nucleotides: TGTGCCAGCAGCTTAAGGGGCCCAAGGGGCTCGAGCAATCAGCCCCAGCATTTT. This gives the protein CASSLRGPRGSSNQPQHF.

This clonotype occurred many times. The gene calls are TRBV6-8 and TRBJ2-1; perhaps TRBD2 as D (5 bases). With 6 bases removed from V and 2 bases from J, the gap between germline ends came to 11 bases. CDR1 is MNHGY and CDR2 is SAAAGT in the germline V gene. The CDR3 runs to 14 residues. The DNA of the CDR3 is TGTGCCAGCAGACGGGATCCAACCTACAATGAGCAGTTCTTC. Its protein is CASRRDPTYNEQFF.

This clonotype has at least ten counts. This rearrangement joins TRBV7-9 to TRBJ1-6, with 7 bases fitting TRBD1. The germline CDR1 and CDR2 sequences are SEHNR and FQNEAQ (reference sequence). Trimming at V came to 5 bases and at J to 9 bases, leaving 4 bases not matched to a gene. The CDR3 extends over 13 amino acids. CDR3 sequence: CASSPTGTSPLHF. The CDR3 DNA follows: TGTGCCAGCAGCCCGACAGGGACTTCACCCCTCCACTTT.

The sample holds many counts of this clonotype. This sequence joins TRBV7-2 and TRBJ2-7; no definite D call. V was pared by 1 base and J by 6 bases, with 13 bases between. CDR3 length: 14 residues. The V gene's germline CDR1 is SGHTA and CDR2 FQGNSA. The DNA of the CDR3 is TGTGCCAGCAGCTTAGAGCTCGGCCAGCCCGAGCAGTACTTC. Translated: CASSLELGQPEQYF.

V and J are TRBV20-1 and TRBJ1-2, with D unclear. The V and J ends lost 0 bases and 0 bases respectively, with 8 bases between them. Germline V gives CDR1 DFQATT, CDR2 SNEGSKA (reference sequence). This CDR3 is built from 14 residues. This CDR3 reads CSARDLTANYGYTF. The CDR3 nucleotides read TGCAGTGCTAGAGATCTAACAGCTAACTATGGCTACACCTTC.

This clonotype was seen at least ten times. V usage is TRBV2 and J usage is TRBJ2-3; D may be TRBD1 or TRBD2 (6 bases each). Trimming cost V 8 bases and J 7 bases, with 13 bases left between them. Germline V gives CDR1 SNHLY, CDR2 FYNNEI. The CDR3 has 12 amino acids. CDR3 sequence reads: CASRGRGNTQYF. In DNA form, the CDR3 reads TGTGCCAGCCGGGGGCGAGGCAATACGCAGTATTTT.

This clonotype was detected many times. The rearrangement joins TRBV7-4 to TRBJ2-7, with TRBD1 identical over 8 bases. This CDR3 is built from 13 residues. CDR1 is SGHVT, CDR2 SQSDAQ, per germline. Trimming removed 7 bases from V and 3 bases from J; junction bases left unmatched: 5. The CDR3 coding sequence is TGTGCCAGCACAGGGGGCGTCGGCTACGAGCAGTACTTC. Protein: CASTGGVGYEQYF.

This clonotype was seen many times. The junction differs from germline at one of its ends, possibly a read error. The chain uses TRBV7-9 and TRBJ1-4; a weak D match, TRBD1 (6 bases). The CDR3 covers 15 residues. Germline V gives CDR1 SEHNR, CDR2 FQNEAQ (reference sequence). For the CDR3, the DNA is TGTGCTAGCAGCTTAGGAAGGGACACCTGTGAAAAACTGTTTTTT. Its protein product is CASSLGRDTCEKLFF.

This clonotype was counted many times. The chain links TRBV7-6 to TRBJ2-3; D is unclear. Germline V gene sequence: CDR1 SGHVS, CDR2 FNYEAQ. The ends were cut back, 5 bases at V and 5 bases at J, with 14 bases in the middle. The CDR3 runs 14 residues. CDR3 nucleotide sequence: TGTGCCAGCAGCCAGGATTTGGTGGGAGATACGCAGTATTTT. Amino acids: CASSQDLVGDTQYF.

This clonotype occurred many times. The chain couples TRBV28 to TRBJ2-7, with 12 positions matching TRBD2. Germline V gene sequence: CDR1 MDHEN, CDR2 SYDVKM. The CDR3 has 18 residues. Trimming at V came to 3 bases and at J to 0 bases, leaving 9 bases not matched to a gene. The CDR3 loop reads CASSFRLAGDYFSYEQYF. DNA for the CDR3: TGTGCCAGCAGTTTTAGACTAGCGGGGGACTACTTCTCCTACGAGCAGTACTTC.

The table lists this clonotype with many counts. V usage is TRBV7-2 and J usage is TRBJ2-7; D uncertain. V was pared by 3 bases and J by 1 base, with 7 bases between. Per the germline V gene, CDR1 is SGHTA and CDR2 is FQGNSA. This CDR3 has 13 residues. The CDR3 sequence is CASSFHSSYEQYF. DNA for the CDR3: TGTGCCAGCAGCTTTCACAGTTCCTACGAGCAGTACTTC.

Ten or more counts support this clonotype. V and J are TRBV6-6 and TRBJ1-2; D is unresolved. The CDR3 runs to 13 residues. V lost 6 bases, J lost 8 bases, and 16 bases lay in between. From germline, CDR1 is MNHNY and CDR2 SVGAGI (reference sequence). This CDR3 is CASSVIEGQGYTF. In DNA form, the CDR3 reads TGTGCCAGCAGCGTAATAGAGGGCCAAGGCTACACCTTC.

This clonotype was detected many times. The J gene is TRBJ1-3, the V gene TRBV7-8; D gene uncertain. The CDR3 sequence is 15 residues long. The germline V and J ends were trimmed by 4 bases and 0 bases, with 10 bases remaining between them. CDR1 SGHVS and CDR2 FQNEAQ come from the germline V gene. CDR3 nucleotides: TGTGCCAGCAGCTACGCAGGAAACTCTGGAAACACCATATATTTT. Translated, it gives CASSYAGNSGNTIYF.

The table lists this clonotype with many counts. This chain joins TRBV6-1 and TRBJ2-1; weak D call: TRBD2 (6 bases). The germline V gene encodes CDR1 MNHNS and CDR2 SASEGT. V lost 6 bases to trimming and J lost 0 bases, with 24 bases between them. This CDR3 comprises 19 residues. CDR3 sequence: CASSSLVGSAGSSYNEQFF. The CDR3 DNA is TGTGCCAGCAGCTCGTTAGTGGGGTCTGCGGGGAGCTCCTACAATGAGCAGTTCTTC.

This clonotype occurred a few times. The V gene is TRBV28, the J gene TRBJ1-5, with D hard to call. Germline assignment: CDR1 MDHEN and CDR2 SYDVKM. V was shortened by 5 bases and J by 4 bases, with 15 bases between the two germline ends. This CDR3 spans 15 amino acids. This CDR3 reads CASSRGRSDNQPQHF. CDR3 coding DNA: TGTGCCAGCAGTCGTGGACGGAGCGATAATCAGCCCCAGCATTTT.

This clonotype showed up many times. The chain links TRBV10-3 to TRBJ2-3; D may be TRBD2 (6 bases). With 10 bases removed from V and 8 bases from J, the gap between germline ends came to 13 bases. The CDR3 extends over 11 amino acids. CDR1 ENHRY and CDR2 SYGVKD come from the germline V gene. In nucleotides, the CDR3 is TGTGCCACCGGGGGTACCCTTACGCAGTATTTT. Protein product: CATGGTLTQYF.

At least ten counts were recorded for this clonotype. This chain connects TRBV7-2 to TRBJ2-3; no definite D call. CDR1 and CDR2 (germline): SGHTA, FQGNSA. V was pared by 5 bases and J by 1 base, with 19 bases between. The CDR3 length is 17 residues. The CDR3 DNA reads as TGTGCCAGCAGCCTCACTCATGGGAACCCCGGCACAGATACGCAGTATTTT. Protein: CASSLTHGNPGTDTQYF.

This clonotype was observed at least ten times. V usage is TRBV5-5 and J usage is TRBJ1-1, with D uncertain. The CDR3 length is 14 residues. Trimming left V 2 bases short and J 2 bases short, with 10 bases between. Germline V gene sequence: CDR1 SGHKS, CDR2 YYEKEE (reference sequence). CDR3 nucleotide sequence: TGTGCCAGCAGCTTCTTGGTCAGCAACACTGAAGCTTTCTTT. It translates to CASSFLVSNTEAFF.

Ten or more counts support this clonotype. The chain is built from TRBV12-3 or TRBV12-4 and TRBJ2-7, with 9 bases matching TRBD1. V lost 6 bases to trimming and J lost 5 bases; unmatched junction nucleotides: 11. The CDR3 sequence is 15 residues long. CDR3 in DNA: TGTGCCAGCAGCCCCCCCGGACAGGGGTTCAACGAGCAGTACTTC. Protein: CASSPPGQGFNEQYF.

This clonotype was detected many times. The chain employs TRBV28 and TRBJ1-2; unclear D gene. Trimming cost V 5 bases and J 4 bases, with 17 bases left between them. The length of the CDR3 is 15 residues. Germline loops: CDR1 MDHEN, CDR2 SYDVKM. The CDR3: CASSPPGVKLYGYTF. The CDR3, as DNA: TGTGCCAGCAGTCCTCCCGGGGTAAAACTCTATGGCTACACCTTC.

This clonotype was counted at least ten times. This sequence joins TRBV7-3 and TRBJ2-1; perhaps TRBD2 as D (6 bases). CDR1 and CDR2 (germline): SGHTA, FQGTGA. Between the trimmed V and J ends, which lost 5 bases and 11 bases, there was a span of 16 bases. The CDR3 extends over 13 amino acids. CDR3 amino acids: CASSGSPAGKQFF. The CDR3 DNA reads TGTGCCAGCAGCGGGAGTCCGGCGGGGAAGCAGTTCTTC.

This clonotype was counted ten times or more. This chain connects TRBV28 to TRBJ2-1; 13 nucleotides align to TRBD2. J was trimmed by 0 bases and V by 5 bases; bases with no gene match: 7. Germline CDR1 is MDHEN and CDR2 is SYDVKM. This CDR3 comprises 18 residues. CDR3 loop: CASSTGLAGESSYNEQFF. Written as DNA, the CDR3 is TGTGCCAGCAGTACCGGACTAGCGGGGGAAAGCTCCTACAATGAGCAGTTCTTC.

This clonotype occurred many times. V gene TRBV7-8 combines with J gene TRBJ2-1; D may be TRBD2 (6 bases). The germline V gene has CDR1 SGHVS and CDR2 FQNEAQ. The CDR3 has 11 amino acids. Trimming removed 6 bases from V and 6 bases from J, with 6 bases in between. Written as DNA, the CDR3 is TGTGCCAGCAGAGCGGGCAATGAGCAGTTCTTC. Its protein product is CASRAGNEQFF.